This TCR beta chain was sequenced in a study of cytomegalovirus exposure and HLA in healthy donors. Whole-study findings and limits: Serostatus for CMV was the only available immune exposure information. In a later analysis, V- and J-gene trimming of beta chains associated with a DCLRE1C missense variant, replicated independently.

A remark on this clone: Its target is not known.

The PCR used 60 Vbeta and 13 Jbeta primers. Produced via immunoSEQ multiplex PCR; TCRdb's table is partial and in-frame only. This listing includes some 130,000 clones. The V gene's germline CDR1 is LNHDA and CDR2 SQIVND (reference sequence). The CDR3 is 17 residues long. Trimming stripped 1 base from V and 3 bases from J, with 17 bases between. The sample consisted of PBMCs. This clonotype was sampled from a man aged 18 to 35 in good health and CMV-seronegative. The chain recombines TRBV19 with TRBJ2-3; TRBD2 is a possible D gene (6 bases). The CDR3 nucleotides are TGTGCCAGTAGTATAGCCCAGGGCTCGGGAGTGACAGATACGCAGTATTTT. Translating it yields CASSIAQGSGVTDTQYF.